This is a list of T cell receptor beta chains from one sample in a study of immune reconstitution after stem cell transplant in scleroderma. TCRdb recomputed calls from the RT-PCR reads with MiXCR, one row per CDR3 protein. The data show 2,000 to 3,000 distinct CDR3 sequences, about a tenth seen once. This sample was taken before or after autologous hematopoietic stem cell transplantation (not recorded which). The origin of the receptors is a female donor with systemic sclerosis. The CDR3 runs from the conserved cysteine through the conserved F or W. D genes are given only for firm matches. Clone size is shown for a subset of rows, as once, few, many or a class of expanded clone.

V	size	D	J	CDR3	DNA
TRBV20-1	medium-sized	TRBD1	TRBJ2-5	CSARGSTGRETQYF	TGCAGTGCTAGAGGCTCGACAGGGAGAGAGACCCAGTACTTC
TRBV5-1	medium-sized	TRBD1	TRBJ1-1	CASSHRGRETEAFF	TGCGCCAGCAGCCACAGGGGGCGCGAAACTGAAGCTTTCTTT
TRBV7-2	large	.	TRBJ2-5	CASSFMRGGPETQYF	TGTGCCAGCAGCTTTATGAGGGGGGGCCCTGAGACCCAGTACTTC
TRBV5-1	many	TRBD2	TRBJ2-1	CASSPLGLAGGRSSYNEQFF	TGCGCCAGCAGCCCCCTGGGACTAGCGGGGGGCCGAAGCTCCTACAATGAGCAGTTCTTC
TRBV6-1	medium-sized	.	TRBJ1-2	CASSESGTTNYGYTF	TGTGCCAGCAGTGAATCTGGGACCACTAACTATGGCTACACCTTC
TRBV12-2	.	.	TRBJ2-2	CASRPRRGELFF	TGTGCAAGTCGCCCGCGGCGGGGGGAGCTGTTTTTT
TRBV20-1	.	.	TRBJ1-1	CSARLGTEAFF	TGCAGTGCTAGATTGGGCACTGAAGCTTTCTTT
TRBV3-1	.	TRBD2	TRBJ2-7	CASSQDRAGEVYF	TGTGCCAGCAGCCAAGATAGGGCGGGGGAGGTGTACTTC
TRBV14	many	.	TRBJ2-3	CASSQGSTDTQYF	TGTGCCAGCAGCCAAGGGAGCACAGATACGCAGTATTTT
TRBV5-1	medium-sized	TRBD2	TRBJ2-1	CASSFGSGGAGEQFF	TGCGCCAGCAGCTTCGGTAGCGGGGGGGCCGGTGAGCAGTTCTTC
TRBV12-3/TRBV12-4	medium-sized	.	TRBJ2-1	CASTPGGNNEQFF	TGTGCCAGCACCCCCGGGGGTAACAATGAGCAGTTCTTC
TRBV29-1	medium-sized	.	TRBJ2-3	CSAVSDTQYF	TGCAGCGCGGTGTCGGATACGCAGTATTTT
TRBV6-5	medium-sized	.	TRBJ2-7	CASRGIQGSYEQYF	TGTGCCAGCAGGGGCATACAGGGAAGCTACGAGCAGTACTTC
TRBV6-2/TRBV6-3	.	TRBD2	TRBJ2-3	CAGRGWTSVSTDTQYF	TGTGCCGGCAGGGGATGGACTAGCGTTAGCACAGATACGCAGTATTTT
TRBV29-1	.	.	TRBJ1-4	CSVVISGNEKLFF	TGCAGCGTTGTCATCTCAGGGAATGAAAAACTGTTTTTT
TRBV20-1	medium-sized	.	TRBJ2-7	CSAGGDKYGEQYF	TGCAGTGCTGGGGGTGATAAATACGGCGAGCAGTACTTC
TRBV5-5	medium-sized	.	TRBJ1-3	CASSVASSGNTIYF	TGTGCCAGCAGCGTTGCGTCCTCTGGAAACACCATATATTTT
TRBV20-1	medium-sized	.	TRBJ2-7	CSARGTPEEQYF	TGCAGTGCTAGAGGTACTCCTGAGGAGCAGTACTTC
TRBV7-2	.	.	TRBJ1-2	CASSWRNYGYTF	TGTGCCAGCAGTTGGAGGAATTATGGCTACACCTTC
TRBV5-8	many	TRBD1	TRBJ2-7	CASRPTGVETYEQYF	TGTGCCAGCAGACCTACAGGGGTAGAGACCTACGAGCAGTACTTC